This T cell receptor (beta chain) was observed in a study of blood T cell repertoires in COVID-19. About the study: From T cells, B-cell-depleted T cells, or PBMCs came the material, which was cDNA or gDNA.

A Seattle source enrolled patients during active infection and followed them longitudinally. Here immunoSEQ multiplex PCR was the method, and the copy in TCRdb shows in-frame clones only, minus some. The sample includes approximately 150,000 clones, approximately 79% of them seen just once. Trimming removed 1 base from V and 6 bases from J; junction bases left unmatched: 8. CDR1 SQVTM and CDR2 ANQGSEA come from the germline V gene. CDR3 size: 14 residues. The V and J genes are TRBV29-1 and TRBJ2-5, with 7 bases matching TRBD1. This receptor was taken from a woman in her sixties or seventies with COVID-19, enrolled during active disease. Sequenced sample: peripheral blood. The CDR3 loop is CSVEARQGGKTQYF. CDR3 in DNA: TGCAGCGTTGAAGCCCGACAGGGTGGAAAGACCCAGTACTTC.